This is a list of T cell receptor beta chains from one sample in a study of cytomegalovirus exposure and HLA in healthy donors. Assay: immunoSEQ multiplex PCR; the TCRdb copy retains only in-frame clones and omits some. The data show around 110,000 clones, around two thirds seen once. The sample comprised PBMCs. All receptors come from a woman in her thirties or forties in good health and CMV-seropositive. Both conserved end residues are part of each CDR3.

j_gene,v_gene,CDR3aa
TRBJ1-4,TRBV13,CASSLGRGTGPSNDPIPFNEKLFF
TRBJ2-3,TRBV6-4,CASSDTSGTDTQYF
TRBJ2-6,TRBV4-3,CASSQVVGTGFSGANVLTF
TRBJ1-5,TRBV19,CASSIVGGDQPQHF
TRBJ2-2,TRBV13,CASSEKSGIYTGELFF
TRBJ1-2,TRBV4-2,CASSQEGRQGEGYTF
TRBJ2-2,TRBV27,CASSLYPSGSNTGELFF
TRBJ1-1,TRBV27,CASSLSGATVAFF
TRBJ1-2,TRBV6-1,CASSVSENYGYTF
TRBJ1-6,TRBV25-1,CASSLPGENYNSPLHF
TRBJ1-1,TRBV5-1,CASSLIEFTEAFF
TRBJ1-1,TRBV7-9,CASSSLLPEAFF
TRBJ2-1,TRBV7-7,CATTKAVGEQSSNEQFF
TRBJ2-5,TRBV2,CASSEDPGTSGSSRETQYF
TRBJ1-2,TRBV7-2,CASSLNGQGAMKGYTF
TRBJ2-3,TRBV21-1,CASSKRGGRREWAGGMDTQYF
TRBJ1-3,TRBV9,CASSPALLPSGNTIYF
TRBJ2-2,TRBV7-3,CSSSLLGRLGELFF
TRBJ1-1,TRBV2,CASSEATGGNTEAFF
TRBJ2-2,TRBV6-4,CASSDLAGDGELFF
TRBJ2-7,TRBV19,CASSIMAGGPFSGYEQYF
TRBJ2-5,TRBV19,CASSNGQFQETQYF
TRBJ1-1,TRBV29-1,CSVEFFRGTGEAFF
TRBJ1-4,TRBV19,CASSLPGTGTSEKLFF
TRBJ1-1,TRBV7-6,CASSLGQPNTEAFF
TRBJ1-2,TRBV29-1,CSAGYREGLDGYTF
.,TRBV7-8,CASSARPGQGPYEQYF
.,TRBV21-1,CASSKIQNRGPVYEQYF
TRBJ1-5,TRBV28,CASSFYGQGSNQPQHF
TRBJ2-1,TRBV7-9,CASSLAPSSREQFF
TRBJ2-1,TRBV28,CASSETDYNEQFF
TRBJ2-3,TRBV5-1,CASSWGSFGLDVDTQYF
TRBJ1-1,TRBV28,CASRTGDHTEAFF
TRBJ2-7,TRBV7-7,CASSPGTSYHEQYF
TRBJ2-7,TRBV28,CASRETYEQYF
TRBJ1-1,TRBV5-1,CASSLSQDGTEAFF
TRBJ2-1,TRBV4-1,CASSQGGLAGGQDEQFF
TRBJ1-1,TRBV11-2,CASSPPRRGRNTEAFF
TRBJ2-7,TRBV2,CASSPLSGSRGEQYF
TRBJ2-7,TRBV4-3,CASSPRGSSYEQYF
TRBJ2-2,TRBV2,CASSVDGEGTGELFF
TRBJ2-3,TRBV6-1,CAGATSRETDTQYF
TRBJ1-1,TRBV19,CASNPGPNTEAFF
TRBJ2-7,TRBV29-1,CSVEDRGLWYEQYF
TRBJ2-7,TRBV7-3,CASNVSGTNYEQYF
TRBJ2-7,TRBV28,CASSLRLGAEVAPYEQYF
TRBJ2-3,TRBV27,CASSLAPPGLAGTFTSTDTQYF
TRBJ2-7,TRBV6-5,CASRQGQINSYEQYF
TRBJ1-5,TRBV2,CASTPRDRNNQPQHF
TRBJ1-6,TRBV9,CASSVVGAKNSPLHF
TRBJ2-1,TRBV28,CASSYMTGTSWDEQFF
TRBJ1-1,TRBV6-5,CATNQGAPNTEAFF
TRBJ1-4,TRBV27,CASSPRTGNEKLFF